The clone carrying this TCR beta chain was recorded a few times. This CDR3 region has 15 residues. Germline assignment: CDR1 KGHSH and CDR2 LQKENI. The V gene lost 3 bases and the J gene lost 7 bases, with 15 bases spanning the gap. The source of the sample is a study of early T cells in non-severe SARS-CoV-2 infection. From the 5' RACE reads, TCRdb called clonotypes with MiXCR, one entry per CDR3 protein. Altogether about 35,000 distinct CDR3 sequences are present, about 4.3% being singletons, with the ten largest covering almost 8%. The origin of this receptor is an adult who was a healthcare worker with PCR-confirmed SARS-CoV-2 infection or an uninfected control (not recorded which). J is TRBJ1-4 and V is TRBV18; tentatively, D is TRBD1 (5 bases). The sequencing sample was made of whole blood. The CDR3 loop reads CASSPGTGDSEKLFF. The CDR3 DNA reads TGTGCCAGCTCACCCGGGACCGGAGATAGTGAAAAACTGTTTTTT.